Below are 12 T cell receptor beta chains sequenced from a single sample in a study of regulatory T cells in long-lasting Graves disease. Investigators prepared the TCR beta libraries by applying iRepertoire HTBI primers and Arm-PCR of CDR3 regions. TCRdb analysed the multiplex PCR reads with MiXCR anew, one entry per CDR3 protein. The data contain 700,000 or so distinct CDR3 sequences, 25% to 35% of them singletons. Time point reported: persistent/refractory GD, antithyroid drugs over 5 years with positive TRAb. RNA from PBMCs was the source of the TCR library. The sequenced sample was peripheral blood mononuclear cells (PBMCs), obtained when the disease was refractory, from a patient treated with antithyroid drugs. Source of these receptors: a female donor with Graves disease.

The CDR3 here is CSAMGAYNYGYTF. The CDR3 DNA sequence: TGCAGTGCTATGGGGGCCTACAACTATGGCTACACCTTC. The rearrangement uses TRBV20-1 and TRBJ1-2; a possible D gene is TRBD1 (6 bases). Germline V CDR1 and CDR2: DFQATT, SNEGSKA (reference sequence). The CDR3 totals 13 residues. The germline V and J ends were trimmed by 4 bases and 2 bases, with 11 bases remaining between them.

This clonotype was detected only a few times. Compared with germline, one end of the junction differs, possibly owing to a read error. The CDR3 protein is CASSDGNRPQHF. For the CDR3, the DNA is TGTGCCAGCAGCGATGGGAATCGGCCCCAGCATTTT. This sequence joins TRBV12-3 or TRBV12-4 and TRBJ1-5; D unresolved. The CDR3 has 12 residues.

A few counts support this clonotype. The genes are TRBV19 and TRBJ2-7, with 8 bases fitting TRBD1. CDR1 LNHDA and CDR2 SQIVND come from the germline V gene (reference sequence). This CDR3 is built from 15 residues. V lost 5 bases, J lost 6 bases, and 12 bases stayed unmatched. The CDR3 protein is CASSQGPGQGSEQYF. In DNA, the CDR3 is TGTGCCAGTAGTCAGGGCCCCGGACAGGGAAGCGAGCAGTACTTC.

The V gene is TRBV29-1, the J gene TRBJ2-7, with D possibly TRBD2 on 5 matching bases. The CDR3 is made up of 13 amino acids. Trimming cost V 5 bases and J 2 bases, with 13 bases left between them. CDR1 is SQVTM, CDR2 ANQGSEA, per germline. The CDR3 spells CSVPGSDPYEQYF. Here the CDR3 DNA reads TGCAGCGTTCCGGGTAGCGACCCCTACGAGCAGTACTTC.

This clonotype was counted between two and nine times. The chain joins TRBV27 to TRBJ2-2, with 8 bases matching TRBD2. Germline V gives CDR1 MNHEY, CDR2 SMNVEV (reference sequence). Trimming at V came to 6 bases and at J to 8 bases, leaving 14 bases not matched to a gene. The CDR3 has 16 residues. Written as DNA, the CDR3 is TGTGCCAGCAGCCCCTCCCGGGAGGGCGTTTCGGGGGAGCTGTTTTTT. It translates to CASSPSREGVSGELFF.

This clonotype was detected ten times or more. This chain joins TRBV2 and TRBJ1-6; D is perhaps TRBD1 (5 bases). This CDR3 has 12 residues. Between the trimmed V and J ends, which lost 8 bases and 10 bases, there was a span of 12 bases. CDR1 is SNHLY, CDR2 FYNNEI, per germline. The CDR3 nucleotides read TGTGCCAGCGGAGGGGAGCGGTCACCCCTCCACTTT. Protein: CASGGERSPLHF.

V gene TRBV10-2 combines with J gene TRBJ2-5; D is tentatively TRBD1 or TRBD2 (5 bases each). Trimming took off 11 bases at V and 1 base at J, with 14 bases between the two ends. CDR1 is WSHSY and CDR2 is SAAADI in the germline V gene. This CDR3 is built from 13 residues. The CDR3 sequence is CAGTIRGQETQYF. The CDR3 region has the DNA TGCGCCGGGACCATAAGGGGCCAAGAGACCCAGTACTTC.

Remarks on this clonotype: The junction departs from germline at one end; a sequencing error may be responsible. The rearrangement uses TRBV3-1 and TRBJ1-1; D might be TRBD1 (5 bases). CDR1 is LGHDT, CDR2 YNNKEL, per germline (reference sequence). The CDR3 runs 17 residues. The DNA of the CDR3 is TGTGCCAGCAGTCAAGGTGGTAGGGGTTGGGGGAGCACTGAAGCTTTCTTT. Residues: CASSQGGRGWGSTEAFF.

This clonotype was found a few times. The chain couples TRBV12-3 or TRBV12-4 to TRBJ1-4; 7 nucleotides align to TRBD1. This CDR3 spans 13 amino acids. With 4 bases clipped from V and 8 bases from J, the junction kept 4 bases outside the gene matches. The CDR3 sequence is CASSSAGGEKLFF. The CDR3 bases are TGTGCCAGCAGTTCGGCAGGGGGGGAAAAACTGTTTTTT.

A few counts support this clonotype. The chain is built from TRBV20-1 and TRBJ2-3, with 15 bases identical to TRBD2. CDR1 and CDR2 from the germline V gene are DFQATT and SNEGSKA (reference sequence). Trimming at V came to 3 bases and at J to 4 bases, leaving 14 bases not matched to a gene. The CDR3 has 19 amino acids. CDR3 nucleotide sequence: TGCAGTGCTAGTGTATTTGGACTAGCGGGAGGGACGTACCCAGATACGCAGTATTTT. Protein sequence: CSASVFGLAGGTYPDTQYF.

The chain is built from TRBV20-1 and TRBJ2-3; D unclear. The V end was cut by 4 bases, the J end by 3 bases, with 5 bases between. This CDR3 has 11 amino acids. Germline V gene data show CDR1 as DFQATT and CDR2 as SNEGSKA (reference sequence). The CDR3 spells CSATYTDTQYF. For the CDR3, the DNA is TGCAGTGCTACCTATACAGATACGCAGTATTTT.

The gene calls are TRBV7-9 and TRBJ1-2; TRBD1 aligns across 7 bases. Germline-derived CDR1 and CDR2 are SEHNR and FQNEAQ (reference sequence). The CDR3 is 14 amino acids. V shed 6 bases, J shed 1 base, and the junction held 5 bases outside the gene matches. The CDR3 bases are TGTGCCAGCAGGCAGACAGGGAGTAACTATGGCTACACCTTC. Its protein is CASRQTGSNYGYTF.